The 18 T cell receptor beta chains listed next were all sequenced from one sample in a study of blood T cell repertoires in COVID-19 (TCRdb year 2020). Library preparation was by the immunoSEQ multiplex PCR assay. In its TCRdb copy, this immuneACCESS table keeps in-frame sequences only and misses some clones. Where compared with another copy, unresolved V genes explain less than half of these, and the others have no known cause. The table for this sample lists over 75,000 clones; roughly 90% of them were counted only once. Jointly, the top ten make up roughly 1.5% of the sample. The material sequenced was peripheral blood. Receptors were obtained from a human donor with active COVID-19. The donor label of this sample is uncertain.

The CDR3 loop reads CSVDFYDNEQFF. The CDR3 DNA is TGCAGCGTTGACTTCTACGACAATGAGCAGTTCTTC. V gene TRBV29-1 combines with J gene TRBJ2-1, with no clear D. Germline CDR1 is SQVTM and CDR2 is ANQGSEA. The CDR3 runs to 12 residues. The V gene lost 3 bases and the J gene lost 5 bases, with 8 bases spanning the gap.

This chain connects TRBV25-1 to TRBJ1-1; no firm D call. CDR3 length equals 13 residues. V lost 5 bases and J 1 base, leaving 8 bases between the germline ends. Per germline, CDR1 MGHDK and CDR2 SYGVNS. Here the CDR3 DNA reads TGTGCCAGCAGTCCTACGGGGAACACTGAAGCTTTCTTT. Its translation is CASSPTGNTEAFF.

This chain links TRBV2 with TRBJ2-5; TRBD2 matches 9 bases. The CDR3 has 16 amino acids. V lost 1 base and J lost 4; bases outside the gene matches: 7. Germline assignment: CDR1 SNHLY and CDR2 FYNNEI. Here the CDR3 reads CASSEEGGGAVETQYF. The CDR3 coding sequence is TGTGCCAGCAGTGAAGAGGGCGGGGGGGCCGTAGAGACCCAGTACTTC.

The chain employs TRBV7-9 and TRBJ1-1, with 7 bases identical to TRBD1. This CDR3 is built from 15 residues. The ends lost 2 bases at V and 5 bases at J; junction bases unmatched: 8. Germline loops: CDR1 SEHNR, CDR2 FQNEAQ (reference sequence). The CDR3 loop is CASSLTGQIGTEAFF. DNA for the CDR3: TGTGCCAGCAGCTTAACGGGACAGATCGGGACTGAAGCTTTCTTT.

This sequence joins TRBV11-2 and TRBJ1-3, with D possibly being TRBD1 (6 bases). The CDR3 loop spans 17 amino acids. V lost 0 bases, J lost 0 bases, and 12 bases lay in between. Germline CDR1 SGHAT, CDR2 FQNNGV. CDR3 in DNA: TGTGCCAGCAGCTTAGATCGTACAGGGCGCTCTGGAAACACCATATATTTT. It is translated as CASSLDRTGRSGNTIYF.

This chain uses TRBV7-2 with TRBJ2-7; 8 bases line up with TRBD1. Looked up from germline, CDR1 is SGHTA and CDR2 is FQGNSA. V shed 4 bases, J shed 3 bases, and the junction held 8 bases outside the gene matches. The CDR3 has 15 residues. In DNA form, the CDR3 reads TGTGCCAGCAGCTCCACCGGGACAGGTATCTACGAGCAGTACTTC. Its translation: CASSSTGTGIYEQYF.

This rearrangement joins TRBV12-3 or TRBV12-4 to TRBJ1-2; possible D gene TRBD1, 5 bases. The CDR3 totals 13 residues. Trimming removed 1 base from V and 8 bases from J, with 11 bases in between. The CDR3 region has the DNA TGTGCCAGCAGTTTAGTCCAGGGAGGAGGCTACACCTTC. Residues: CASSLVQGGGYTF.

J is TRBJ1-4 and V is TRBV9; D is unresolved. CDR1 and CDR2 from the germline V gene are SGDLS and YYNGEE. V shed 0 bases and J shed 4 bases, with 10 bases lying between them. This CDR3 has 15 amino acids. In nucleotides, the CDR3 is TGTGCCAGCAGCGTAGGTAACAGCAATAATGAAAAACTGTTTTTT. Protein sequence: CASSVGNSNNEKLFF.

The rearrangement links TRBV4-1 to TRBJ2-7, with TRBD1 matching 8 bases. Per the germline V gene, CDR1 is MGHRA and CDR2 is YSYEKL. The CDR3 has 14 residues. With V trimmed by 4 bases and J by 5 bases, 7 bases remained unmatched. CDR3 coding DNA: TGCGCCAGCAGCCCGTCGGACAGGGCGGACGAGCAGTACTTC. It encodes CASSPSDRADEQYF.

This clone was counted only a few times. V gene TRBV6-2 or TRBV6-3 combines with J gene TRBJ1-1, with TRBD1 as a possible D gene (5 bases). The CDR3 covers 14 residues. Germline V gene data show CDR1 as MNHEY and CDR2 as SVGEGT. Trimming removed 3 bases at V and 4 bases at J, with 12 bases between. CDR3 residues: CASSYYRRGTEAFF. The CDR3 region has the DNA TGTGCCAGCAGTTATTACAGGCGGGGCACTGAAGCTTTCTTT.

The V and J genes are TRBV5-6 and TRBJ1-1; no reliable D call. Trimming removed 1 base at V and 4 bases at J, with 17 bases between. This CDR3 is built from 16 residues. Per the germline V gene, CDR1 is SGHDT and CDR2 is YYEEEE. The CDR3 here is CASSLKQPILPTEAFF. The CDR3, as DNA: TGTGCCAGCAGCTTGAAACAGCCCATCCTACCCACTGAAGCTTTCTTT.

The genes are TRBV6-6 and TRBJ1-3, with a possible D match to TRBD1 (6 bases). The germline V and J ends were trimmed by 6 bases and 1 base, with 7 bases remaining between them. This CDR3 has 13 amino acids. The germline CDR1 and CDR2 sequences are MNHNY and SVGAGI (reference sequence). Written as DNA, the CDR3 is TGTGCCAGCAGGACAGGTTCTGGAAACACCATATATTTT. It translates to CASRTGSGNTIYF.

The rearrangement joins TRBV2 to TRBJ2-7; D might be TRBD1 (5 bases). Germline-derived CDR1 and CDR2 are SNHLY and FYNNEI. The CDR3 totals 15 residues. Trimming took 3 bases from V and 2 from J, leaving 14 bases between them. The CDR3 region is CASSDAATVTYEQYF. Here the CDR3 DNA reads TGTGCCAGCAGTGATGCTGCGACAGTAACCTACGAGCAGTACTTC.

V and J are TRBV6-5 and TRBJ2-2, with 11 positions matching TRBD2. Germline assignment: CDR1 MNHEY and CDR2 SVGAGI. Trimming removed 0 bases from V and 4 bases from J; junction bases left unmatched: 1. CDR3 length equals 16 residues. The CDR3 protein is CASSYSTSGITGELFF. CDR3 sequence (DNA): TGTGCCAGCAGTTACTCGACTAGCGGGATCACCGGGGAGCTGTTTTTT.

The chain links TRBV24-1 to TRBJ2-3; a weak D match, TRBD1 (5 bases). Germline V CDR1 and CDR2: KGHDR, SFDVKD. The CDR3 is 14 residues long. Trimming took 3 bases from V and 1 from J, leaving 7 bases between them. DNA for the CDR3: TGTGCCACCAGTGATGCAGGGCGCACAGATACGCAGTATTTT. This codes for CATSDAGRTDTQYF.

CDR3 residues: CASSQDAVGDTQYF. The CDR3 region has the DNA TGCGCCAGCAGCCAAGATGCGGTCGGGGATACGCAGTATTTT. V is TRBV4-1 and J is TRBJ2-3; no clear D gene. Trimming took off 0 bases at V and 6 bases at J, with 10 bases between the two ends. Germline V lookup: CDR1 MGHRA, CDR2 YSYEKL. The CDR3 is made up of 14 amino acids.

This chain joins TRBV7-3 and TRBJ2-1, with TRBD2 matching over 7 bases. Germline CDR1 and CDR2: SGHTA and FQGTGA. The CDR3 spans 15 residues. After removal of 4 bases from V and 2 bases from J, the junction contained 5 bases not matched to a gene. The CDR3 sequence is CASSSGGGPYNEQFF. The CDR3 nucleotides are TGTGCCAGCAGCTCGGGGGGAGGCCCCTACAATGAGCAGTTCTTC.

V is TRBV3-1 (or the pseudogene TRBV3-2) and J is TRBJ1-6; tentative D call: TRBD1 (5 bases). Trimming took off 4 bases at V and 0 bases at J, with 16 bases between the two ends. Germline CDR1 is LGHDT and CDR2 is YNNKEL (reference sequence). The CDR3 is 18 residues long. CDR3 sequence: CASSPDEGRSSYNSPLHF. The CDR3 DNA is TGTGCCAGCAGCCCCGATGAGGGGAGGAGCTCCTATAATTCACCCCTCCACTTT.